These 18 T cell receptor beta chains came from one sample sequenced in a study of blood T cell repertoires in COVID-19. Measured with immunoSEQ multiplex PCR; TCRdb has only the in-frame clones, and not every one. This table holds 200,000 to 250,000 clones, 65% to 85% found once. Sequenced input: peripheral blood. Every receptor here comes from a woman aged 25 to 39 who had recovered from COVID-19.

This chain links TRBV5-4 with TRBJ1-1; maybe TRBD1 (6 bases). Germline V gene sequence: CDR1 SGHNT, CDR2 YYREEE (reference sequence). Trimming removed 4 bases at V and 0 bases at J, with 13 bases between. This CDR3 region has 15 residues. The CDR3 loop is CASSPRQDLNTEAFF. As DNA, the CDR3 is TGTGCCAGCAGCCCCAGACAGGATTTGAACACTGAAGCTTTCTTT.

The rearrangement joins TRBV7-2 to TRBJ1-5; a weak D match, TRBD1 (5 bases). The CDR3 is 16 residues long. CDR1 and CDR2 (germline): SGHTA, FQGNSA. With 5 bases removed from V and 0 bases from J, the gap between germline ends came to 14 bases. CDR3 DNA: TGTGCCAGCAGCAAAAGGGGAGGTTCTAGCAATCAGCCCCAGCATTTT. Translating it yields CASSKRGGSSNQPQHF.

The rearrangement links TRBV4-1 to TRBJ2-2; 11 bases map to TRBD2. The CDR3 has 16 residues. Germline V gives CDR1 MGHRA, CDR2 YSYEKL. V lost 2 bases and J lost 7; bases outside the gene matches: 6. The CDR3: CASSQTTSGSIGELFF. The CDR3 region has the DNA TGCGCCAGCAGCCAAACAACTAGCGGGAGTATCGGGGAGCTGTTTTTT.

The V gene is TRBV5-6, the J gene TRBJ2-7, with unresolved D. Germline CDR1 is SGHDT and CDR2 is YYEEEE. This CDR3 spans 11 amino acids. V lost 5 bases and J lost 2, with 5 bases in between. The CDR3 spells CASSHAYEQYF. The CDR3 region has the DNA TGTGCCAGCAGTCATGCCTACGAGCAGTACTTC.

The rearrangement joins TRBV27 to TRBJ2-1; D gene ambiguous. Germline CDR1 reads MNHEY; CDR2 reads SMNVEV (reference sequence). The CDR3 loop spans 11 amino acids. The V and J ends lost 5 bases and 6 bases respectively, with 5 bases between them. The CDR3 protein is CASSPGNEQFF. The CDR3, as DNA: TGTGCCAGCAGTCCGGGCAATGAGCAGTTCTTC.

This chain joins TRBV9 and TRBJ2-6, with D uncertain. The germline V gene has CDR1 SGDLS and CDR2 YYNGEE. V lost 0 bases and J 1 base, leaving 11 bases between the germline ends. The CDR3 contains 17 residues. DNA of the CDR3: TGTGCCAGCAGCGTAGGGCAGGATAGTTCTGGGGCCAACGTCCTGACTTTC. Protein sequence: CASSVGQDSSGANVLTF.

The chain joins TRBV5-6 to TRBJ2-7, with D perhaps matching TRBD2 (5 bases). The germline CDR1 and CDR2 sequences are SGHDT and YYEEEE. The CDR3 is 16 amino acids. V lost 1 base and J 7 bases, leaving 21 bases between the germline ends. CDR3 sequence: CASSLSQLRPGREQYF. Written as DNA, the CDR3 is TGTGCCAGCAGCTTGTCCCAACTTAGACCGGGAAGGGAGCAGTACTTC.

CDR3 sequence reads: CASSISGSQFF. The CDR3 region has the DNA TGTGCCAGCAGCATTAGCGGGAGCCAGTTCTTC. The chain employs TRBV28 and TRBJ2-1; the match to TRBD2 covers 9 bases. The CDR3 extends over 11 amino acids. Trimming removed 6 bases from V and 13 bases from J; junction bases left unmatched: 4. Germline CDR1 is MDHEN and CDR2 is SYDVKM.

The CDR3 DNA sequence: TGTGCCAGCAGCTTATTCGGGGGTAGCCAAGAGACCCAGTACTTC. Protein: CASSLFGGSQETQYF. This rearrangement joins TRBV7-9 to TRBJ2-5, with D perhaps matching TRBD2 (6 bases). The CDR3 is 15 residues long. Germline V gene sequence: CDR1 SEHNR, CDR2 FQNEAQ (reference sequence). Trimming cost V 2 bases and J 1 base, with 11 bases left between them.

This sequence joins TRBV5-8 and TRBJ1-2, with D possibly matching TRBD1 (6 bases). The germline V gene has CDR1 SGHTS and CDR2 YDEGEE. V lost 4 bases to trimming and J lost 1 base, with 11 bases between them. The CDR3 runs 14 residues. For the CDR3, the DNA is TGTGCCAGCAGCCATTGGACAGTTAACTATGGCTACACCTTC. This sequence encodes CASSHWTVNYGYTF. Variable domain in full (rest from reference TRBV5-8 and TRBJ1-2): EAGVTQSPTHLIKTRGQQATLRCSPISGHTSVYWYQQALGLGLQFLLWYDEGEERNRGNFPPRFSGRQFPNYSSELNVNALELEDSALYLCASSHWTVNYGYTFGSGTRLTVV.

As regards this clone: The junction does not match germline at one end; this may be a read error. The rearrangement uses TRBV27 and TRBJ2-7, with TRBD1 as a possible D gene (5 bases). Per germline, CDR1 MNHEY and CDR2 SMNVEV (reference sequence). CDR3 length: 18 amino acids. CDR3: CASTRLSRGPGTSHEQYF. DNA for the CDR3: TGTGCCAGCACCCGGTTAAGTAGGGGCCCAGGCACCTCCCACGAGCAGTACTTC.

V usage is TRBV29-1 and J usage is TRBJ2-4, with a tentative D call TRBD2 (6 bases). CDR3 size: 16 residues. Per the germline V gene, CDR1 is SQVTM and CDR2 is ANQGSEA. V was pared by 5 bases and J by 8 bases, with 25 bases between. The CDR3 nucleotides are TGCAGCGTTTTTGATGTCTGTCTCGGGAGAGTGGACATTCAGTACTTC. It codes for CSVFDVCLGRVDIQYF.

The chain uses TRBV28 and TRBJ2-1, with 10 bases identical to TRBD2. V was pared by 4 bases and J by 6 bases, with 9 bases of the junction left unmatched. The CDR3 runs 16 residues. Germline V lookup: CDR1 MDHEN, CDR2 SYDVKM. CDR3 protein: CASSSSGTSVSNEQFF. Here the CDR3 DNA reads TGTGCCAGCAGTTCCTCCGGGACTAGCGTCTCCAATGAGCAGTTCTTC.

V gene TRBV21-1 combines with J gene TRBJ2-3; the listed D gene, TRBD2, was not tested against the DNA. TRBV21-1 is a pseudogene locus. CDR3 length equals 17 residues. The CDR3 DNA follows: TGTGCCAGCAGCAAAGATGGGGGGGCTGGGGGCACAGATACGCAGTATTTT. Protein sequence: CASSKDGGAGGTDTQYF.

V gene TRBV30 combines with J gene TRBJ2-5, with a tentative D call TRBD1 (5 bases). This CDR3 has 12 residues. Looked up from germline, CDR1 is GTSNPN and CDR2 is SVGIG (reference sequence). Trimming left V 3 bases short and J 5 bases short, with 10 bases between. In DNA form, the CDR3 reads TGTGCCTGGAGCGCAGGGTCCGAGACCCAGTACTTC. Translated: CAWSAGSETQYF.

CDR3 coding DNA: TGTGCCAGCAGTTACCCCAAGGGGGTAGAGGCTAGCGGGAGGGCCGGGGAGCTGTTTTTT. Residues: CASSYPKGVEASGRAGELFF. The V call is TRBV6-8, the J call TRBJ2-2, with 12 bases lining up with TRBD2. This CDR3 is built from 20 residues. With V trimmed by 2 bases and J by 6 bases, 16 bases remained unmatched. Germline V lookup: CDR1 MNHGY, CDR2 SAAAGT.

The gene calls are TRBV5-6 and TRBJ2-7; the match to TRBD2 covers 7 bases. Germline-derived CDR1 and CDR2 are SGHDT and YYEEEE. The CDR3 length is 14 residues. V was clipped by 7 bases and J by 2 bases; unmatched bases: 9. The CDR3 nucleotides read TGTGCCAGCGGGGAGACGGGAGGAGCCTACGAGCAGTACTTC. Its translation is CASGETGGAYEQYF.

V usage is TRBV6-5 and J usage is TRBJ2-2, with 7 bases identical to TRBD1. Unmatched junction bases numbered 6, after V lost 1 base and J lost 7 bases. This CDR3 is built from 15 residues. The V gene's germline CDR1 is MNHEY and CDR2 SVGAGI. CDR3 nucleotides: TGTGCCAGCAGTTACTTTGGACAGGCAAGCGGGGAGCTGTTTTTT. Residues: CASSYFGQASGELFF.